Presented here are 32 T cell receptor beta chains from one specimen sequenced in a study of CD8 T cells in ankylosing spondylitis. Findings and caveats of the study: Apparently characteristic of ankylosing spondylitis blood was a TCR beta motif (roughly 8 highly homologous variants).

From the 5' RACE reads, TCRdb called clonotypes with MiXCR, one entry per CDR3 protein. The table records about 130,000 distinct CDR3 sequences, more than 15% of them present only once. Their antigen targets remain unknown. Sequencing input: blood, either unsorted or a sorted T cell fraction (not recorded which). These receptors all stem from a male donor with ankylosing spondylitis.

J is TRBJ2-3 and V is TRBV27, with TRBD2 matching 14 bases. The CDR3 contains 16 residues. Germline V gene sequence: CDR1 MNHEY, CDR2 SMNVEV (reference sequence). V lost 5 bases and J lost 3; bases outside the gene matches: 4. CDR3 amino acids: CASSPGTSGRTDTQYF. As DNA, the CDR3 is TGTGCCAGCAGTCCCGGGACTAGCGGGAGAACAGATACGCAGTATTTT.

The genes are TRBV5-1 and TRBJ1-5, with D possibly matching TRBD1 (6 bases). CDR1 and CDR2 from the germline V gene are SGHRS and YFSETQ. CDR3 size: 15 residues. V was trimmed by 4 bases and J by 3 bases, leaving 14 bases between them. The CDR3 DNA reads TGCGCCAGCAGCACTACGGACAGCACCAATCAGCCCCAGCATTTT. Amino acids: CASSTTDSTNQPQHF. Full variable domain (remainder filled in from reference TRBV5-1 and TRBJ1-5): KAGVTQTPRYLIKTRGQQVTLSCSPISGHRSVSWYQQTPGQGLQFLFEYFSETQRNKGNFPGRFSGRQFSNSRSEMNVSTLELGDSALYLCASSTTDSTNQPQHFGDGTRLSIL.

This clonotype turned up a few times. CDR3: CASSPEIHTGELFF. The CDR3 DNA is TGTGCCAGCTCACCTGAGATCCACACCGGGGAGCTGTTTTTT. The V call is TRBV18, the J call TRBJ2-2; D gene unclear. CDR1 is KGHSH, CDR2 LQKENI, per germline. The ends were cut back, 3 bases at V and 3 bases at J, with 8 bases in the middle. The CDR3 has 14 residues.

The chain has TRBV9 and TRBJ2-1, with 9 bases aligning to TRBD1. Germline values: CDR1 SGDLS, CDR2 YYNGEE. J gave up 3 bases and V 2 bases, and 6 bases lay outside the gene matches. This CDR3 has 16 residues. CDR3 in DNA: TGTGCCAGCAGCGTTCGGACAGGGGTGAGCTACAATGAGCAGTTCTTC. Amino acid sequence: CASSVRTGVSYNEQFF.

The rearrangement links TRBV20-1 to TRBJ1-1; D is uncertain. Between the trimmed V and J ends, which lost 4 bases and 6 bases, there was a span of 3 bases. The CDR3 consists of 9 residues. Germline values: CDR1 DFQATT, CDR2 SNEGSKA (reference sequence). The CDR3 here is CSATSEAFF. CDR3 DNA sequence: TGCAGTGCTACTTCTGAAGCTTTCTTT.

J is TRBJ2-7 and V is TRBV9, with TRBD1 matching 7 bases. CDR1 is SGDLS and CDR2 is YYNGEE in the germline V gene. The CDR3 is 16 residues long. The J segment lost 0 bases and the V segment lost 0 bases, leaving 6 bases of the junction unmatched. In nucleotides, the CDR3 is TGTGCCAGCAGCGTAGGGGGTGGACAGGCCTCCTACGAGCAGTACTTC. This sequence encodes CASSVGGGQASYEQYF. The full variable domain, rest sourced from reference TRBV9 and TRBJ2-7, is DSGVTQTPKHLITATGQRVTLRCSPRSGDLSVYWYQQSLDQGLQFLIQYYNGEERAKGNILERFSAQQFPDLHSELNLSSLELGDSALYFCASSVGGGQASYEQYFGPGTRLTVT.

The chain carries TRBV15 and TRBJ2-2, with TRBD1 matching over 9 bases. J lost 7 bases, V lost 5 bases, and 14 bases had no gene match. CDR3 size: 17 residues. The germline CDR1 and CDR2 sequences are LNHNV and YYDKDF (reference sequence). The CDR3 DNA is TGTGCCACCAGCGAACCCAGGGACAGGGCAATTGGCGGGGAGCTGTTTTTT. As protein: CATSEPRDRAIGGELFF.

The rearrangement links TRBV9 to TRBJ2-1, with 7 bases matching TRBD2. CDR1 and CDR2 from the germline V gene are SGDLS and YYNGEE. The CDR3 extends over 17 amino acids. Trimming cost V 0 bases and J 2 bases; bases outside gene matches: 8. CDR3 protein: CASSVELAAGPYNEQFF. Written as DNA, the CDR3 is TGTGCCAGCAGCGTAGAGCTAGCGGCTGGTCCCTACAATGAGCAGTTCTTC.

This clonotype was detected a few times. CDR3 residues: CASSSGGTGTDTQYF. The CDR3 DNA follows: TGTGCCAGCAGTTCTGGCGGGACTGGGACAGATACGCAGTATTTT. The chain couples TRBV27 to TRBJ2-3; D is possibly TRBD2 (6 bases). CDR3 size: 15 residues. Looked up from germline, CDR1 is MNHEY and CDR2 is SMNVEV (reference sequence). Between the trimmed V and J ends, which lost 4 bases and 3 bases, there was a span of 14 bases.

The V gene is TRBV28, the J gene TRBJ2-1, with 9 positions matching TRBD2. The CDR3 is 17 residues long. J was trimmed by 8 bases and V by 4 bases; bases with no gene match: 15. Germline values: CDR1 MDHEN, CDR2 SYDVKM. For the CDR3, the DNA is TGTGCCAGCAGTTACGGGGCGGGAGGGAATTTTAAAGATGAGCAGTTCTTC. As protein: CASSYGAGGNFKDEQFF.

The rearrangement uses TRBV12-3 or TRBV12-4 and TRBJ2-2; 13 bases fit TRBD2. V gave up 6 bases and J gave up 3 bases; unmatched junction bases: 4. The CDR3 contains 16 residues. The CDR3 sequence: CASSTTSGRDTGELFF. The CDR3 nucleotides are TGTGCCAGCAGCACTACTAGCGGGAGGGACACCGGGGAGCTGTTTTTT.

The V call is TRBV7-9, the J call TRBJ2-7; 8 bases fit TRBD2. CDR1 and CDR2 (germline): SEHNR, FQNEAQ (reference sequence). The length of the CDR3 is 14 residues. The V segment lost 3 bases and the J segment 6 bases; nucleotides outside the gene matches: 7. The CDR3, as DNA: TGTGCCAGCAGCTTCTCTAGCGGGTTAGGCGAGCAGTACTTC. This codes for CASSFSSGLGEQYF.

This clonotype occurred a few times. This chain uses TRBV27 with TRBJ2-5, with D unresolved. Trimming took 4 bases from V and 4 from J, leaving 10 bases between them. The CDR3 is 13 amino acids. Looked up from germline, CDR1 is MNHEY and CDR2 is SMNVEV (reference sequence). The CDR3 reads CASSSAGVETQYF. The CDR3 DNA is TGTGCCAGCAGTTCAGCTGGGGTAGAGACCCAGTACTTC.

The chain combines TRBV27 with TRBJ2-7; the D gene is possibly TRBD1 (6 bases). This CDR3 is built from 13 residues. The germline CDR1 and CDR2 sequences are MNHEY and SMNVEV (reference sequence). The V end was cut by 5 bases, the J end by 7 bases, with 15 bases between. The CDR3 loop reads CASSAGQLREQYF. In DNA, the CDR3 is TGTGCCAGCAGTGCCGGACAGCTACGGGAGCAGTACTTC.

This clonotype was counted only a few times. V and J are TRBV11-3 and TRBJ2-2; no definite D call. The CDR3 totals 18 residues. The germline V gene has CDR1 SGHNT and CDR2 YENEEA. The ends were cut back, 5 bases at V and 6 bases at J, with 25 bases in the middle. The CDR3 bases are TGTGCCAGCAGCCCCCCTCCTTTCAGCCGCGTAGGGTCCGGGGAGCTGTTTTTT. Residues: CASSPPPFSRVGSGELFF.

This chain uses TRBV29-1 with TRBJ2-7, with TRBD1 as a possible D gene (6 bases). V was pared by 5 bases and J by 3 bases, with 23 bases between. This CDR3 contains 16 residues. Germline CDR1 is SQVTM and CDR2 is ANQGSEA. The CDR3 DNA follows: TGCAGCGTTCAAGGGGGACCCGAAGGGACACACTACGAGCAGTACTTC. This encodes CSVQGGPEGTHYEQYF.

This clonotype showed up just a few times. The genes are TRBV27 and TRBJ2-1, with 8 bases identical to TRBD2. The CDR3 consists of 15 residues. With 7 bases clipped from V and 7 bases from J, the junction kept 12 bases outside the gene matches. Germline assignment: CDR1 MNHEY and CDR2 SMNVEV (reference sequence). CDR3 nucleotides: TGTGCCAGCACCTCAGGGACTAGGGGGGCGAATGAGCAGTTCTTC. This gives the protein CASTSGTRGANEQFF.

Here the CDR3 DNA reads TGTGCCACGGTTGGGCCCGGGGAGCTGTTTTTT. Encoded protein: CATVGPGELFF. The chain combines TRBV27 with TRBJ2-2; no definite D call. This CDR3 is 11 amino acids long. Germline CDR1 reads MNHEY; CDR2 reads SMNVEV (reference sequence). Trimming shortened V by 10 bases and J by 6 bases, and 9 bases separated the two germline ends.

This clonotype was observed a single time. The chain combines TRBV27 with TRBJ2-7, with 15 bases aligning to TRBD2. Germline V gene sequence: CDR1 MNHEY, CDR2 SMNVEV (reference sequence). The CDR3 spans 15 residues. V shed 2 bases and J 4 bases; nucleotides not matched to a gene: 0. The CDR3 sequence: CASSLGTSGRYEQYF. CDR3 bases: TGTGCCAGCAGTTTAGGGACTAGCGGGAGGTACGAGCAGTACTTC.

This chain connects TRBV6-1 to TRBJ2-1; 7 nucleotides line up with TRBD2. J gave up 7 bases and V 2 bases, and 11 bases lay outside the gene matches. This CDR3 has 16 residues. The V gene's germline CDR1 is MNHNS and CDR2 SASEGT. CDR3 in DNA: TGTGCCAGCAGTGAAAGGTTAGGACTAGTCGTGAATGAGCAGTTCTTC. It is translated as CASSERLGLVVNEQFF.

This clonotype has more than one count but fewer than ten. The V gene is TRBV25-1, the J gene TRBJ1-1; 10 nucleotides agree with TRBD1. After removal of 5 bases from V and 11 bases from J, the junction contained 8 bases not matched to a gene. CDR1 and CDR2 (germline): MGHDK, SYGVNS. This CDR3 spans 13 amino acids. Written as DNA, the CDR3 is TGTGCCAGCAGTAGCGGACAGGGGGTTGGGGCTTTCTTT. Translated, it gives CASSSGQGVGAFF.

This clonotype was detected only a few times. The V call is TRBV28, the J call TRBJ2-3, with 10 bases fitting TRBD1. The germline gives CDR1 MDHEN, CDR2 SYDVKM. V lost 6 bases, J lost 0 bases, and 6 bases stayed unmatched. There are 16 residues in the CDR3. CDR3 region: CASRRTGGGSTDTQYF. The CDR3 region has the DNA TGTGCCAGCAGGCGGACAGGGGGGGGAAGCACAGATACGCAGTATTTT.

This clonotype was counted only a few times. The CDR3 bases are TGCAGTGCTAGAGCGACTAGCGGGGAAGGAGCCGGGGAGCTGTTTTTT. Protein product: CSARATSGEGAGELFF. The chain joins TRBV20-1 to TRBJ2-2; the match to TRBD2 covers 11 bases. The germline CDR1 and CDR2 sequences are DFQATT and SNEGSKA (reference sequence). The CDR3 spans 16 residues. J lost 6 bases, V lost 1 base, and 7 bases had no gene match.

Many counts were recorded for this clonotype. The chain couples TRBV5-1 to TRBJ2-3; D perhaps matches TRBD2 (5 bases). The V end was cut by 2 bases, the J end by 1 base, with 26 bases between. This CDR3 has 20 amino acids. The germline CDR1 and CDR2 sequences are SGHRS and YFSETQ. The CDR3 region is CASSLYTYVAAEGGTDTQYF. CDR3 nucleotides: TGCGCCAGCAGCTTATATACCTATGTAGCAGCGGAAGGTGGCACAGATACGCAGTATTTT.

A few counts support this clonotype. This chain joins TRBV29-1 and TRBJ2-2; D gene unclear. The germline CDR1 and CDR2 sequences are SQVTM and ANQGSEA. V was pared by 2 bases and J by 0 bases, with 7 bases between. The CDR3 is 14 amino acids. The CDR3 reads CSVEMTSNTGELFF. In DNA, the CDR3 is TGCAGCGTTGAAATGACATCGAACACCGGGGAGCTGTTTTTT.

V is TRBV7-9 and J is TRBJ1-2; D remains ambiguous. The CDR3 totals 13 residues. V lost 1 base to trimming and J lost 1 base, with 4 bases between them. Germline V gene lookup returns CDR1 SEHNR and CDR2 FQNEAQ (reference sequence). CDR3 coding DNA: TGTGCCAGCAGCTTAGGAATTAACTATGGCTACACCTTC. This codes for CASSLGINYGYTF.

The rearrangement joins TRBV27 to TRBJ1-4; unclear D gene. Deletions cut 0 bases from V and 4 bases from J, with 6 bases between. The CDR3 is 14 amino acids. Germline V gene data show CDR1 as MNHEY and CDR2 as SMNVEV (reference sequence). As DNA, the CDR3 is TGTGCCAGCAGTTTATCGGGTATTAATGAAAAACTGTTTTTT. Translation: CASSLSGINEKLFF. Filled out from reference TRBV27 and TRBJ1-4, the complete variable domain reads EAQVTQNPRYLITVTGKKLTVTCSQNMNHEYMSWYRQDPGLGLRQIYYSMNVEVTDKGDVPEGYKVSRKEKRNFPLILESPSPNQTSLYFCASSLSGINEKLFFGSGTQLSVL.

This clonotype has more than one count but fewer than ten. The V and J genes are TRBV12-3 or TRBV12-4 and TRBJ1-2, with D perhaps matching TRBD1 (5 bases). Trimming took off 3 bases at V and 8 bases at J, with 13 bases between the two ends. This CDR3 has 13 residues. CDR3 region: CASSFQGVFGYTF. CDR3 in DNA: TGTGCCAGCAGTTTTCAGGGTGTCTTCGGCTACACCTTC.

This clonotype was seen many times. The V call is TRBV27, the J call TRBJ2-1; D might be TRBD2 (6 bases). With 7 bases removed from V and 9 bases from J, the gap between germline ends came to 13 bases. Germline V gene lookup returns CDR1 MNHEY and CDR2 SMNVEV (reference sequence). The CDR3 consists of 12 residues. The DNA of the CDR3 is TGTGCCAGCATGGGGAGGAAGGGTGAGCAGTTCTTC. This translates into CASMGRKGEQFF.

This clonotype showed up just a few times. The chain employs TRBV2 and TRBJ2-2; D is possibly TRBD1 or TRBD2 (5 bases each). Germline V gene data show CDR1 as SNHLY and CDR2 as FYNNEI. V dropped 4 bases and J dropped 2 bases, with 26 bases sitting between them. CDR3 length: 20 amino acids. CDR3 sequence reads: CASSGNPGRGGRLNTGELFF. The DNA for the CDR3 is TGTGCCAGCAGTGGAAACCCGGGACGGGGCGGTAGACTAAACACCGGGGAGCTGTTTTTT.

This clonotype was found once. The V gene is TRBV27, the J gene TRBJ1-2; the match to TRBD1 covers 7 bases. There are 16 residues in the CDR3. Looked up from germline, CDR1 is MNHEY and CDR2 is SMNVEV (reference sequence). V shed 3 bases and J 1 base; nucleotides not matched to a gene: 8. CDR3 nucleotides: TGTGCCAGCAGTTTCCTGCAGGGGGGGATTAACTATGGCTACACCTTC. This codes for CASSFLQGGINYGYTF.

This chain uses TRBV27 with TRBJ2-7, with 8 bases aligning to TRBD2. V shed 5 bases and J 3 bases; nucleotides not matched to a gene: 9. This CDR3 comprises 15 residues. The germline CDR1 and CDR2 sequences are MNHEY and SMNVEV (reference sequence). DNA of the CDR3: TGTGCCAGCAGTCCCGGGGGGGCGGCAAACTACGAGCAGTACTTC. Translating it yields CASSPGGAANYEQYF.